This TCR beta chain was sequenced for a study of response to subunit inactivated influenza vaccine. Trimming removed 6 bases at V and 1 base at J, with 9 bases between. This CDR3 has 13 amino acids. The germline gives CDR1 SEHNR, CDR2 FQNEAQ (reference sequence). Each CDR3 protein is one row after TCRdb ran MiXCR on the RT-PCR reads. The sample has fewer than 800,000 distinct CDR3 sequences, less than 20% seen once. This clonotype occurred many times. The starting material was PBMCs from blood, obtained approximately 12 days after vaccination. The TCR was taken from a man aged 50 to 60 who received an inactivated influenza vaccine. The V gene is TRBV7-9, the J gene TRBJ1-1; D remains unclear. CDR3 coding DNA: TGTGCCAGCAGTCGAGAACCGAACACTGAAGCTTTCTTT. It specifies CASSREPNTEAFF.